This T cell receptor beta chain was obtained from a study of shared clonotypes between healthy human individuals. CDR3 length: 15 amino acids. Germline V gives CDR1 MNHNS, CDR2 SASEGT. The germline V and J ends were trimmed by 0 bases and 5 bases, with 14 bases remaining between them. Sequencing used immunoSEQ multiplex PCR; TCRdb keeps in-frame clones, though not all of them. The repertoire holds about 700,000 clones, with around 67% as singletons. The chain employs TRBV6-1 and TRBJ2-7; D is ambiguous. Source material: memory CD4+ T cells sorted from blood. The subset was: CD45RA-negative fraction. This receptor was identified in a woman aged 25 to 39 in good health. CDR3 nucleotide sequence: TGTGCCAGCAGTGAAGCAGGACCGCGAGTCAACGAGCAGTACTTC. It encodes CASSEAGPRVNEQYF.